This T cell receptor beta chain is drawn from a study of OX40 agonist ivuxolimab in advanced cancers. Looking at the study overall: An agonistic human IgG2 monoclonal antibody against OX40 (CD134) was given. Three dose-escalation patients had partial responses: one with hepatocellular carcinoma and two with cutaneous melanoma.

TCRdb keeps only in-frame clones here, not all; method: immunoSEQ multiplex PCR. The table lists about 68,000 clones, more than 70% of them singletons. V gave up 2 bases and J gave up 0 bases, with 5 bases separating them. The CDR3 runs to 14 residues. Germline CDR1 is MNHNS and CDR2 is SASEGT. This clone was observed a single time. The V and J genes are TRBV6-1 and TRBJ1-3; D remains ambiguous. Sequenced material: CD4+ or CD8+ T cells sorted from blood, taken in a trial of the OX40 agonist ivuxolimab. The source is an adult with an advanced solid tumor such as melanoma, head and neck, liver or kidney cancer. In DNA, the CDR3 is TGTGCCAGCAGTGAAACCGGCTCTGGAAACACCATATATTTT. Translation gives CASSETGSGNTIYF.